A single sample gave rise to the 26 T cell receptor beta chains below, sequenced in a study of neoadjuvant nivolumab and ipilimumab in lung cancer. Produced via immunoSEQ multiplex PCR; TCRdb's table is partial and in-frame only. This sample yields approximately 5,000 clones, of which 91% are seen a single time; under 4% belongs to the top ten. Here the sequenced sample was blood, taken after neoadjuvant nivolumab, alone or with ipilimumab, at or shortly before surgery. These receptors were collected from an adult with non-small cell lung cancer. Some clones in this sample may be carry-over from other donors' samples.

This clone was counted once. The chain carries TRBV6-5 and TRBJ2-6; tentatively, D is TRBD2 (7 bases). The CDR3 is 15 residues long. CDR1 and CDR2 (germline): MNHEY, SVGAGI. The V gene lost 7 bases and the J gene lost 8 bases, with 18 bases spanning the gap. CDR3 region: CASTSGGGLTNVLTF. The CDR3, as DNA: TGTGCCAGCACCTCTGGCGGGGGCCTGACCAACGTCCTGACTTTC.

This chain uses TRBV30 with TRBJ1-5, with TRBD1 identical over 7 bases. The V gene's germline CDR1 is GTSNPN and CDR2 SVGIG (reference sequence). J gave up 7 bases and V 0 bases, and 9 bases lay outside the gene matches. This CDR3 is 15 amino acids long. CDR3 residues: CAWSVLSGGGQPQHF. DNA for the CDR3: TGTGCCTGGAGTGTATTATCAGGGGGAGGCCAGCCCCAGCATTTT.

The DNA of the CDR3 is TGTGCCAGCTCTGAAGAAGTCGCCCAGAATCAGCCCCAGCATTTT. Translation: CASSEEVAQNQPQHF. The rearrangement joins TRBV2 to TRBJ1-5; D is unresolved. Germline-derived CDR1 and CDR2 are SNHLY and FYNNEI. CDR3 length: 15 residues. V lost 8 bases to trimming and J lost 4 bases, with 18 bases between them.

This clone was counted a few times. V usage is TRBV7-9 and J usage is TRBJ2-7; D is perhaps TRBD2 (5 bases). V lost 7 bases and J 2 bases, leaving 12 bases between the germline ends. Germline CDR1 and CDR2: SEHNR and FQNEAQ (reference sequence). CDR3 length: 13 amino acids. The DNA for the CDR3 is TGTGCCAGCATCCCGGACGGGGCCTACGAGCAGTACTTC. Translating it yields CASIPDGAYEQYF.

The V gene is TRBV7-9, the J gene TRBJ2-1, with a possible D match to TRBD2 (6 bases). V was shortened by 2 bases and J by 8 bases, with 13 bases between the two germline ends. The V gene's germline CDR1 is SEHNR and CDR2 FQNEAQ (reference sequence). This CDR3 region has 14 residues. The CDR3 sequence is CASSLSGPGDEQFF. CDR3 in DNA: TGTGCCAGCAGCTTAAGCGGGCCTGGGGATGAGCAGTTCTTC.

CDR3 loop: CASRRDQETQYF. DNA for the CDR3: TGTGCCAGCAGACGCGACCAAGAGACCCAGTACTTC. The rearrangement uses TRBV28 and TRBJ2-5; D remains ambiguous. This CDR3 has 12 amino acids. Germline assignment: CDR1 MDHEN and CDR2 SYDVKM. Deletions cut 6 bases from V and 0 bases from J, with 5 bases between.

This clone is a singleton in its sample. The J gene is TRBJ2-3, the V gene TRBV9, with D possibly matching TRBD1 (5 bases). The CDR3 runs to 18 residues. V gave up 4 bases and J gave up 0 bases, with 21 bases separating them. Germline CDR1 is SGDLS and CDR2 is YYNGEE. CDR3 region: CASSPPVGQGPSTDTQYF. The CDR3 coding sequence is TGTGCCAGCAGCCCCCCAGTTGGGCAGGGCCCTAGCACAGATACGCAGTATTTT.

The chain recombines TRBV19 with TRBJ2-3; D is undetermined. Germline CDR1 is LNHDA and CDR2 is SQIVND (reference sequence). The V end lost 7 bases, the J end lost 0 bases, and 14 bases lay between the germline ends. The CDR3 has 15 residues. The chain's CDR3 is CASTRRAASTDTQYF. The CDR3 bases are TGTGCCAGTACCCGTCGGGCAGCGAGCACAGATACGCAGTATTTT.

CDR3 coding DNA: TGTGCCAGCAGCTTTACAGGTCTAAGGAGGGGCACTGAAGCTTTCTTT. Amino acids: CASSFTGLRRGTEAFF. V is TRBV7-9 and J is TRBJ1-1; the D gene is possibly TRBD1 (5 bases). In germline, CDR1 is SEHNR, CDR2 FQNEAQ (reference sequence). This CDR3 is 16 amino acids long. The V and J ends lost 3 bases and 4 bases respectively, with 18 bases between them. Based on the CDR3 plus reference TRBV7-9 and TRBJ1-1, the full variable domain is DTGVSQNPRHKITKRGQNVTFRCDPISEHNRLYWYRQTLGQGPEFLTYFQNEAQLEKSRLLSDRFSAERPKGSFSTLEIQRTEQGDSAMYLCASSFTGLRRGTEAFFGQGTRLTVV.

The V gene is TRBV30, the J gene TRBJ2-3; possibly TRBD1 for D (6 bases). This CDR3 is 15 amino acids long. V was cut by 3 bases and J by 0 bases, with 13 bases left in between. CDR1 and CDR2 from the germline V gene are GTSNPN and SVGIG (reference sequence). CDR3 bases: TGTGCCTGGAGCCCACAGGGTACTAGCACAGATACGCAGTATTTT. Translation: CAWSPQGTSTDTQYF. The complete variable domain, with remaining parts taken from reference TRBV30 and TRBJ2-3, reads SQTIHQWPATLVQPVGSPLSLECTVEGTSNPNLYWYRQAAGRGLQLLFYSVGIGQISSEVPQNLSASRPQDRQFILSSKKLLLSDSGFYLCAWSPQGTSTDTQYFGPGTRLTVL.

The V and J genes are TRBV19 and TRBJ1-1; D unresolved. The CDR3 is 15 residues long. Trimming stripped 5 bases from V and 4 bases from J, with 17 bases between. The germline gives CDR1 LNHDA, CDR2 SQIVND (reference sequence). The CDR3 loop is CASSPSTGMTTEAFF. The CDR3 region has the DNA TGTGCCAGTAGTCCATCGACGGGGATGACCACTGAAGCTTTCTTT.

The chain carries TRBV9 and TRBJ1-1; D is possibly TRBD1 (5 bases). Trimming cost V 0 bases and J 5 bases, with 11 bases left between them. The CDR3 loop spans 14 amino acids. CDR1 and CDR2 from the germline V gene are SGDLS and YYNGEE. CDR3 sequence: CASSVGQGETEAFF. CDR3 nucleotide sequence: TGTGCCAGCAGCGTAGGGCAGGGAGAAACTGAAGCTTTCTTT.

V usage is TRBV7-9 and J usage is TRBJ1-1; 7 positions agree with TRBD1. The V gene's germline CDR1 is SEHNR and CDR2 FQNEAQ (reference sequence). V dropped 0 bases and J dropped 8; count of bases not matched to a gene: 3. The CDR3 has 13 amino acids. CDR3 amino acids: CASSLASRGEAFF. The DNA for the CDR3 is TGTGCCAGCAGCTTAGCGAGCAGGGGGGAAGCTTTCTTT.

This rearrangement joins TRBV11-2 to TRBJ2-2; D is unresolved. V shed 4 bases and J shed 2 bases, with 5 bases lying between them. CDR3 length equals 13 residues. The germline CDR1 and CDR2 sequences are SGHAT and FQNNGV. The CDR3 loop reads CASSSINTGELFF. The CDR3 DNA reads as TGTGCCAGCAGCTCCATTAACACCGGGGAGCTGTTTTTT.

This sequence joins TRBV10-3 and TRBJ2-7; 11 bases match TRBD2. V trimming: 2 bases; J trimming: 12 bases; junction bases outside the gene matches: 6. Germline V gene sequence: CDR1 ENHRY, CDR2 SYGVKD. There are 13 residues in the CDR3. The CDR3 region is CAISEELAGGPYF. The CDR3 bases are TGTGCCATCAGTGAGGAGCTAGCGGGAGGACCGTACTTC.

The chain's CDR3 is CASPPGVNYEQYF. The DNA for the CDR3 is TGTGCCAGCCCACCAGGGGTAAACTACGAGCAGTACTTC. The chain is built from TRBV7-2 and TRBJ2-7, with D possibly TRBD1 on 6 matching bases. CDR1 and CDR2 (germline): SGHTA, FQGNSA. CDR3 length: 13 amino acids. Trimming shortened V by 8 bases and J by 3 bases, and 14 bases separated the two germline ends.

CDR3 sequence (DNA): TGTGCCAGCAGCCAGTCAGACAGGTACTATGGCTACACCTTC. Encoded protein: CASSQSDRYYGYTF. The chain combines TRBV14 with TRBJ1-2, with D maybe TRBD1 (6 bases). V was clipped by 3 bases and J by 3 bases, with 11 bases between them. Germline values: CDR1 SGHDN, CDR2 FVKESK. The CDR3 is 14 residues long.

This chain joins TRBV6-1 and TRBJ1-5; D is ambiguous. The CDR3 is 17 amino acids. V dropped 0 bases and J dropped 1 base, with 13 bases sitting between them. Germline lookup yields CDR1 MNHNS and CDR2 SASEGT. In DNA, the CDR3 is TGTGCCAGCAGTGAAGCCCGTGGCTGGGGAAGCAATCAGCCCCAGCATTTT. It encodes CASSEARGWGSNQPQHF.

The chain couples TRBV30 to TRBJ2-3; TRBD2 matches 9 bases. Losses at the gene ends were 5 bases for V and 0 bases for J; bases not matched to a gene: 6. The CDR3 has 15 amino acids. Per the germline V gene, CDR1 is GTSNPN and CDR2 is SVGIG (reference sequence). This CDR3 is CAWLDLAGSTDTQYF. The CDR3 coding sequence is TGTGCCTGGCTGGATCTAGCGGGAAGCACAGATACGCAGTATTTT.

The J gene is TRBJ1-1, the V gene TRBV2; D possibly corresponds to TRBD1 (5 bases). Trimming left V 4 bases short and J 5 bases short, with 14 bases between. The CDR3 is made up of 14 amino acids. CDR1 is SNHLY and CDR2 is FYNNEI in the germline V gene. In DNA, the CDR3 is TGTGCCAGCAGTGTATTTCAGGGACGTACTGAAGCTTTCTTT. The encoded protein is CASSVFQGRTEAFF.

The rearrangement links TRBV5-1 to TRBJ1-1; possible D gene TRBD1, 6 bases. The CDR3 consists of 17 residues. Between the trimmed V and J ends, which lost 0 bases and 0 bases, there was a span of 15 bases. The germline CDR1 and CDR2 sequences are SGHRS and YFSETQ. CDR3 region: CASSLAQSGAVNTEAFF. Written as DNA, the CDR3 is TGCGCCAGCAGCTTGGCCCAGTCAGGGGCTGTGAACACTGAAGCTTTCTTT.

The chain uses TRBV5-1 and TRBJ1-1; D remains ambiguous. CDR3 length: 14 residues. Germline lookup yields CDR1 SGHRS and CDR2 YFSETQ. V lost 4 bases to trimming and J lost 2 bases, with 12 bases between them. The CDR3 DNA follows: TGCGCCAGCAGCACGACACTTTCCAACACTGAAGCTTTCTTT. As protein: CASSTTLSNTEAFF.

This sequence joins TRBV5-1 and TRBJ2-1; TRBD2 agrees at 14 bases. V shed 3 bases, J shed 12 bases, and the junction held 8 bases outside the gene matches. The length of the CDR3 is 15 residues. Per the germline V gene, CDR1 is SGHRS and CDR2 is YFSETQ. The chain's CDR3 is CASSSGTSGRLWQFF. The CDR3 DNA reads TGCGCCAGCAGCTCCGGGACTAGCGGGAGACTTTGGCAGTTCTTC.

V is TRBV30 and J is TRBJ1-2; D gene uncertain. There are 14 residues in the CDR3. Trimming shortened V by 2 bases and J by 2 bases, and 12 bases separated the two germline ends. Germline lookup yields CDR1 GTSNPN and CDR2 SVGIG (reference sequence). This CDR3 reads CAWSPFSQNYGYTF. The CDR3 DNA is TGTGCCTGGAGTCCATTCTCGCAAAACTATGGCTACACCTTC. The full variable domain, with the rest looked up from reference TRBV30 and TRBJ1-2, is SQTIHQWPATLVQPVGSPLSLECTVEGTSNPNLYWYRQAAGRGLQLLFYSVGIGQISSEVPQNLSASRPQDRQFILSSKKLLLSDSGFYLCAWSPFSQNYGYTFGSGTRLTVV.

The chain is built from TRBV5-1 and TRBJ2-7; 8 nucleotides match TRBD2. V shed 4 bases, J shed 5 bases, and the junction held 11 bases outside the gene matches. The CDR3 length is 15 residues. CDR1 is SGHRS, CDR2 YFSETQ, per germline. CDR3 DNA: TGCGCCAGCAGCCGGAGCGGGAGCAATGGAAACGAGCAGTACTTC. Protein product: CASSRSGSNGNEQYF.

This chain links TRBV6-5 with TRBJ2-7; 10 positions match TRBD2. J gave up 5 bases and V 1 base, and 5 bases lay outside the gene matches. The CDR3 totals 15 residues. Germline V lookup: CDR1 MNHEY, CDR2 SVGAGI. CDR3 protein: CASSYFPSGSHEQYF. The CDR3 bases are TGTGCCAGCAGTTACTTCCCTAGCGGGAGCCACGAGCAGTACTTC.